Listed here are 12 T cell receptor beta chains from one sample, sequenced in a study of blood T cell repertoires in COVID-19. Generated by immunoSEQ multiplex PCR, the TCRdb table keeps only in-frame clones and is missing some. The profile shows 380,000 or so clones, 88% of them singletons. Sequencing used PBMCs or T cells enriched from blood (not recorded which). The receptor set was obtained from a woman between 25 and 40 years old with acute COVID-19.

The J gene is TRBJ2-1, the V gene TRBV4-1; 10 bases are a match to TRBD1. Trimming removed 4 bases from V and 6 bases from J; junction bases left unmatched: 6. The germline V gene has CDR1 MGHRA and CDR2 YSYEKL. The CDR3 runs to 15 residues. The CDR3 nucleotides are TGCGCCAGCAGCCCTCAGGGACAGGGGACCAATGAGCAGTTCTTC. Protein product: CASSPQGQGTNEQFF.

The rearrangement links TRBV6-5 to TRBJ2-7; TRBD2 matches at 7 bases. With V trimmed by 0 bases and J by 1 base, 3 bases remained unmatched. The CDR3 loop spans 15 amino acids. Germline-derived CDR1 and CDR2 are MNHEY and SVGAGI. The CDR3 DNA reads TGTGCCAGCAGTTACTCTGCGGGACTATCCTACGAGCAGTACTTC. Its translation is CASSYSAGLSYEQYF.

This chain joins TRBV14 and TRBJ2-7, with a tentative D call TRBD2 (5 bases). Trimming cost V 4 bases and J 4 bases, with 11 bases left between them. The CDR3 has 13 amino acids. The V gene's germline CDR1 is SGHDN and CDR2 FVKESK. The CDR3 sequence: CASSLKRGYEQYF. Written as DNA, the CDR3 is TGTGCCAGCAGCCTTAAACGGGGATACGAGCAGTACTTC.

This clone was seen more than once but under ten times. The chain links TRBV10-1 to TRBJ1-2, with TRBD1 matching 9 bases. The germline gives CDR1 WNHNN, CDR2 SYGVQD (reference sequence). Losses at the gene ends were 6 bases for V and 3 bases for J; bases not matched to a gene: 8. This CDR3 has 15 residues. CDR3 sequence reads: CASRRRDRADYGYTF. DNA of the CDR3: TGCGCCAGCAGAAGGAGGGACAGGGCCGACTATGGCTACACCTTC.

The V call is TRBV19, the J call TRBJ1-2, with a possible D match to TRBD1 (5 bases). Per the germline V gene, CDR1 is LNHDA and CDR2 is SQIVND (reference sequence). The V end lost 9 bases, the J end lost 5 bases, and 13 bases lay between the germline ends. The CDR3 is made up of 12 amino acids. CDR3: CASKTRGYGYTF. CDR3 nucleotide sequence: TGTGCCAGCAAAACGCGGGGGTATGGCTACACCTTC.

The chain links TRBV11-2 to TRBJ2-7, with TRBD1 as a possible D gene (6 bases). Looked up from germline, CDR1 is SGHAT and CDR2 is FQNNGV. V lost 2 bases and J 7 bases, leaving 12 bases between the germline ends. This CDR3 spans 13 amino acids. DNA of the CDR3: TGTGCCAGCAGCTTACAGGGGACGGAGGAGCAGTACTTC. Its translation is CASSLQGTEEQYF.

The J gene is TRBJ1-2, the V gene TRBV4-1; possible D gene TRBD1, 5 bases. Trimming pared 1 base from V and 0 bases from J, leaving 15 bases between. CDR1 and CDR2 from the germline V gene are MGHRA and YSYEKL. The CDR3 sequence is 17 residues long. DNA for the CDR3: TGCGCCAGCAGCCAAGTGGCAGGGAAGTTTGCTAACTATGGCTACACCTTC. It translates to CASSQVAGKFANYGYTF.

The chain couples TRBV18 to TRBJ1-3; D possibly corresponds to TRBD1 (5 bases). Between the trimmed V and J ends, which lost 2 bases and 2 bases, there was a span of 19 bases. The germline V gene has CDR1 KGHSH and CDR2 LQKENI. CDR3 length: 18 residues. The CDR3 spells CASSPSDSSYVTGNTIYF. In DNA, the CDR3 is TGTGCCAGCTCACCAAGCGACAGCTCCTATGTCACTGGAAACACCATATATTTT.

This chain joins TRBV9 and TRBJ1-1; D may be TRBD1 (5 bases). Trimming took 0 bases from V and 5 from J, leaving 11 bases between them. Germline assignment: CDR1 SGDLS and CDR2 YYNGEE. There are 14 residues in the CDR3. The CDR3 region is CASSVGLSGTEAFF. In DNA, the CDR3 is TGTGCCAGCAGCGTAGGTCTTTCAGGGACTGAAGCTTTCTTT.

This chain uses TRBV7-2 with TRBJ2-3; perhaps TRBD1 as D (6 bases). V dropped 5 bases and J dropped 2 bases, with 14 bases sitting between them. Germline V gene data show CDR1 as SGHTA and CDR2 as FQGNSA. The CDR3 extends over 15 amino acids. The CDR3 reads CASSRLGQITDTQYF. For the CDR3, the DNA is TGTGCCAGCAGCCGCCTTGGACAGATCACAGATACGCAGTATTTT.

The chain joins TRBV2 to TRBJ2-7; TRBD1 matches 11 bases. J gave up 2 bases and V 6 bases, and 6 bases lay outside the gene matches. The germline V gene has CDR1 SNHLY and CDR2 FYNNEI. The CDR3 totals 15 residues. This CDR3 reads CASRAGQGVPYEQYF. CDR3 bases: TGTGCCAGCAGGGCGGGACAGGGGGTCCCCTACGAGCAGTACTTC. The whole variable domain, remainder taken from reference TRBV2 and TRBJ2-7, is EPEVTQTPSHQVTQMGQEVILRCVPISNHLYFYWYRQILGQKVEFLVSFYNNEISEKSEIFDDQFSVERPDGSNFTLKIRSTKLEDSAMYFCASRAGQGVPYEQYFGPGTRLTVT.

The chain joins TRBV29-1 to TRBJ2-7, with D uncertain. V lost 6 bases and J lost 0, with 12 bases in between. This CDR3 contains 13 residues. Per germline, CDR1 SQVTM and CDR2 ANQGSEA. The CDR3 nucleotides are TGCAGCGTCGTCGATCCTAGCTCCTACGAGCAGTACTTC. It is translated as CSVVDPSSYEQYF.